This T cell receptor (beta chain) emerged from a study of T cell repertoires in cytomegalovirus infection. Study context: Based on public TCR beta signatures, there were indications of CMV infection and of a matching HLA type. Overall study results and limits: HLA-C-restricted TCR beta clonotypes specific for CMV led the ex vivo response. CMV carriers having the relevant HLA were flagged by cumulative public TCR beta family frequency.

TCRdb recomputed calls from the reads with MiXCR, one row per CDR3 protein. The sample has some 800,000 distinct CDR3 sequences, approximately 29% seen once. V dropped 2 bases and J dropped 2; count of bases not matched to a gene: 5. The CDR3 totals 17 residues. CDR1 and CDR2 (germline): MGHDK, SYGVNS. This clonotype was detected a few times. Its antigen is unidentified. The material sequenced was cultured CD8+ T cells from PBMCs, taken from culture after CMV antigen stimulation. V is TRBV25-1 and J is TRBJ2-3; 12 bases are shared with TRBD2. This clonotype originated in a human donor in good health (CMV status not recorded). Some clones in this sample may be carry-over from other donors' samples. CDR3 residues: CASSETTSGGSTDTQYF. The CDR3 DNA reads TGTGCCAGCAGTGAAACGACTAGCGGGGGATCCACAGATACGCAGTATTTT.